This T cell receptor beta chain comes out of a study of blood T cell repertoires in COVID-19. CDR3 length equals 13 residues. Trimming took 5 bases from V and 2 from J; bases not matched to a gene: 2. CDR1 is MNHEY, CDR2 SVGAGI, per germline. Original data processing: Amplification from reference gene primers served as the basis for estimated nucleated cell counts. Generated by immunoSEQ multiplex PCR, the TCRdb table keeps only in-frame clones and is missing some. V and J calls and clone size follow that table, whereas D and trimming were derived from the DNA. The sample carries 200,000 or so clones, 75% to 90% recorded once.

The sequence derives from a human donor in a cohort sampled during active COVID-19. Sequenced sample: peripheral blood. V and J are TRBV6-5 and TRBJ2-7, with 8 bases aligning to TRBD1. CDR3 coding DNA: TGTGCCAGCAGTAGGACAGGGACCTACGAGCAGTACTTC. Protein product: CASSRTGTYEQYF.